This T cell receptor beta chain derives from a study of shared clonotypes between healthy human individuals. Splitting of each subset's genomic DNA was done evenly across several immunoSEQ plates. TCRdb's copy holds only in-frame clones and misses some; the assay was immunoSEQ multiplex PCR. The data hold 2,500,000 or so clones, with about nine tenths observed a single time. Study-wide results and limits: Donor clonotype sharing was expected to depend on sequencing depth.

V trimming: 4 bases; J trimming: 1 base; junction bases outside the gene matches: 7. Germline CDR1 and CDR2: SGHKS and YYEKEE (reference sequence). The CDR3 is 15 residues long. Turning to this clone: The antigen remains undetermined.

There were no recent acute infections or vaccinations among the donors, who were healthy HIV-negative adults. Caucasian adults residing in Nashville, Tennessee made up all the donors. The material sequenced was naive CD4+ T cells from PBMCs. Subset here: CD45RA+ positively selected. This receptor was identified in a man aged 18 to 35 in good health. Some clones in this sample may be carry-over from other donors' samples. The chain uses TRBV5-5 and TRBJ2-5, with TRBD1 matching over 7 bases. The CDR3 is CASSTNDRVQETQYF. The CDR3 region has the DNA TGTGCCAGCAGCACCAACGACAGGGTCCAAGAGACCCAGTACTTC.